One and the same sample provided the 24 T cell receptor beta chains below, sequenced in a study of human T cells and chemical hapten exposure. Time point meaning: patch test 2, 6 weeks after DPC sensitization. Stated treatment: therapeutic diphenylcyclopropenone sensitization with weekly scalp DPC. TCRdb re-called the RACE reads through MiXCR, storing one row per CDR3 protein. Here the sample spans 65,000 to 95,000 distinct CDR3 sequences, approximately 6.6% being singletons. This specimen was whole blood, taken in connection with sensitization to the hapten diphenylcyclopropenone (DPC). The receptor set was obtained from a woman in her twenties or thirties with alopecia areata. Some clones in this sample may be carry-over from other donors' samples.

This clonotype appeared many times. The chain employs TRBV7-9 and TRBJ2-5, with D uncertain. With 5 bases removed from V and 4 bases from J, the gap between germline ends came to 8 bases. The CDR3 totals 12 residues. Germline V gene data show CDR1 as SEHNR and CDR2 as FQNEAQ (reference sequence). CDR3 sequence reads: CASSRSSETQYF. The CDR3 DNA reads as TGTGCCAGCAGCCGTTCATCAGAGACCCAGTACTTC.

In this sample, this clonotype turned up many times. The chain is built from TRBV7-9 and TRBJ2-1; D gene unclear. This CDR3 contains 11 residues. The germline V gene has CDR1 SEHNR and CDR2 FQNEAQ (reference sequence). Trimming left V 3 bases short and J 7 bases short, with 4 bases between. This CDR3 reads CASSFGNEQFF. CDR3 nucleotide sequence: TGTGCCAGCAGCTTCGGGAATGAGCAGTTCTTC.

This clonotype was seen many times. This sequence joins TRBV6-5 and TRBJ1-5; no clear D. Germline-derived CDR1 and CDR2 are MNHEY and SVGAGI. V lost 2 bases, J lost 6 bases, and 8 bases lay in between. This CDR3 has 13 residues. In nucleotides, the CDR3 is TGTGCCAGCAGTTACGCTGGGTTTCAGCCCCAGCATTTT. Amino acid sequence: CASSYAGFQPQHF.

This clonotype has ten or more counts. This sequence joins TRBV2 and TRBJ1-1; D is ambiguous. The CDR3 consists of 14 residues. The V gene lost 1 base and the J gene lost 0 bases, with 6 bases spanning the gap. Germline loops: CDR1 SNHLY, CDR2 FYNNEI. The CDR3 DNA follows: TGTGCCAGCAGTGAAGAGACGATGAACACTGAAGCTTTCTTT. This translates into CASSEETMNTEAFF.

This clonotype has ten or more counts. The CDR3 sequence is CASGRGGPTDTQYF. The CDR3 bases are TGTGCCAGCGGTCGGGGTGGCCCCACAGATACGCAGTATTTT. V and J are TRBV2 and TRBJ2-3; TRBD2 might be the D (5 bases). Germline CDR1 and CDR2: SNHLY and FYNNEI. V dropped 8 bases and J dropped 2 bases, with 14 bases sitting between them. The CDR3 spans 14 residues.

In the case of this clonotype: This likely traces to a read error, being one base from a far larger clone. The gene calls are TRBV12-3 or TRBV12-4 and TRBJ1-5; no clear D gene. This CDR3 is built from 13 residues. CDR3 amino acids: CASSLSGNQSQHF. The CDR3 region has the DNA TGTGCCAGCAGTTTATCGGGGAATCAGTCCCAGCATTTT.

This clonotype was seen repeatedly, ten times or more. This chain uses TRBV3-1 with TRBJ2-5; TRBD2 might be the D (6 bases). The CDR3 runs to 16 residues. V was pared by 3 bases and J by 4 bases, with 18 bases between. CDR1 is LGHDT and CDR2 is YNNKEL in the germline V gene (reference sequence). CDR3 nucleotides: TGTGCCAGCAGCCAGCGGACCTCGCGGGGCCGAGAGACCCAGTACTTC. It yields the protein CASSQRTSRGRETQYF.

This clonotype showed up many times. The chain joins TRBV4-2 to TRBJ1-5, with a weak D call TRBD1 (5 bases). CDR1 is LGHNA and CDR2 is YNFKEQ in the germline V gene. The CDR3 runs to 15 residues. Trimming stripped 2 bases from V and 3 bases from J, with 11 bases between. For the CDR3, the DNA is TGTGCCAGCAGCCAAAGGGCGGGGCTCAATCAGCCCCAGCATTTT. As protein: CASSQRAGLNQPQHF.

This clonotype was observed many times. The CDR3, as DNA: TGTGCCACCAGCAGAGATCTAGGACCGGGGGGCACAGATACGCAGTATTTT. Its protein product is CATSRDLGPGGTDTQYF. The chain is built from TRBV15 and TRBJ2-3, with D perhaps TRBD2 (6 bases). Germline V gene sequence: CDR1 LNHNV, CDR2 YYDKDF (reference sequence). The CDR3 is made up of 17 amino acids. The V end lost 0 bases, the J end lost 1 base, and 14 bases lay between the germline ends. The full variable domain, with the rest looked up from reference TRBV15 and TRBJ2-3, is DAMVIQNPRYQVTQFGKPVTLSCSQTLNHNVMYWYQQKSSQAPKLLFHYYDKDFNNEADTPDNFQSRRPNTSFCFLDIRSPGLGDTAMYLCATSRDLGPGGTDTQYFGPGTRLTVL.

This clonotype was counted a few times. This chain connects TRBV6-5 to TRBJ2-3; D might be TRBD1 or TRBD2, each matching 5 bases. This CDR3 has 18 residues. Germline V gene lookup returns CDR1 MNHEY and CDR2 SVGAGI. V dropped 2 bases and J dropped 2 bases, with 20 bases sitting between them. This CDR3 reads CASSYRDPIWLDTDTQYF. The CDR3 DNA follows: TGTGCCAGCAGTTACCGGGACCCAATTTGGTTGGACACAGATACGCAGTATTTT.

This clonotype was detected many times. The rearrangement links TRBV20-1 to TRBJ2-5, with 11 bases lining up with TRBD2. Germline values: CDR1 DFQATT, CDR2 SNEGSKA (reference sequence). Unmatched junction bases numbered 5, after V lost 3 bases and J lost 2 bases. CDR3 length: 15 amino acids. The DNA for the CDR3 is TGCAGTGCTAGCAATAGCGGGGGGGCACAAGAGACCCAGTACTTC. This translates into CSASNSGGAQETQYF.

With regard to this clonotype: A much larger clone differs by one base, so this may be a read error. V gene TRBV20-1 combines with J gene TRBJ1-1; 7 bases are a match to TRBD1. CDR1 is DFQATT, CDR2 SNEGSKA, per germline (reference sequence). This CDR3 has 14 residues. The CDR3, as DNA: TGCATTGCTTCCAGGGGGGACAGTAACACTGAAGCTTTCTTT. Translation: CIASRGDSNTEAFF.

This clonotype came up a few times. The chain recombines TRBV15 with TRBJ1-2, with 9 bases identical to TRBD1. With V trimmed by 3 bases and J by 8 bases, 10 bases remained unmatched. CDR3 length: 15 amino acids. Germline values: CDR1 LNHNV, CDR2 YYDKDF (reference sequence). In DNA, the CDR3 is TGTGCCACCAGCAGGGACCTAACAGGGGGCGACGGCTACACCTTC. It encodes CATSRDLTGGDGYTF.

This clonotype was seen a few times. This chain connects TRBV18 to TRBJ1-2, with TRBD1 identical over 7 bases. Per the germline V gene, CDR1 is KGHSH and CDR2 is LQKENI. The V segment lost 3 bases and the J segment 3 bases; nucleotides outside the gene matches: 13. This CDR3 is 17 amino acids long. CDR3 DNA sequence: TGTGCCAGCTCACCTAATCCGGGACAGATGACTCACTATGGCTACACCTTC. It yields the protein CASSPNPGQMTHYGYTF.

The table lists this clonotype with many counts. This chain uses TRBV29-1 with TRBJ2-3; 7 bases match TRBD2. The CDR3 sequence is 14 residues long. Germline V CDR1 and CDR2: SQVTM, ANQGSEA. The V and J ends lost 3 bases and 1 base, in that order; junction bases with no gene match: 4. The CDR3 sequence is CSVDAGEGTDTQYF. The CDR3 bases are TGCAGCGTTGACGCGGGGGAAGGCACAGATACGCAGTATTTT.

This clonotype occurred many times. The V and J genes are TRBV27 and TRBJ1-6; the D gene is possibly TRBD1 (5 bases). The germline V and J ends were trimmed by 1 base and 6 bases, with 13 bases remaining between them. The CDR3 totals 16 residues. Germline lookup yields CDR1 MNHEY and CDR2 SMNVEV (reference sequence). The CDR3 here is CASSLWQGSVNSPLHF. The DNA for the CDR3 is TGTGCCAGCAGTTTATGGCAGGGAAGTGTTAATTCACCCCTCCACTTT.

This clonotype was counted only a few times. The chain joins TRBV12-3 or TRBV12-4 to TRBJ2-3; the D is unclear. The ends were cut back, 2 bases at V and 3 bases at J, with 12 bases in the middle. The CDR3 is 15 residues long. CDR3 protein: CASSLNSGRTDTQYF. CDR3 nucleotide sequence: TGTGCCAGCAGTTTAAATTCGGGCAGAACAGATACGCAGTATTTT.

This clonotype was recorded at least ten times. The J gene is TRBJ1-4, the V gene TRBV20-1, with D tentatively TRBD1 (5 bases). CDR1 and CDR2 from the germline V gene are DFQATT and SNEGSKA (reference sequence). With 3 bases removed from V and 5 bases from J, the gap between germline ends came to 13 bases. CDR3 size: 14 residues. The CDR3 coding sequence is TGCAGTGCTAGCGCGGCAGGGCCGAATGAAAAACTGTTTTTT. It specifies CSASAAGPNEKLFF.

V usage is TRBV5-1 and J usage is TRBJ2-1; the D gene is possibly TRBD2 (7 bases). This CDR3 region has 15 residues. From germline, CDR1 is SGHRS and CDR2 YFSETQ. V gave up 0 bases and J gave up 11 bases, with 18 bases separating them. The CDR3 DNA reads TGCGCCAGCAGCTTGGACGGGGGGCTGAAGAATAAGCAGTTCTTC. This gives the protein CASSLDGGLKNKQFF. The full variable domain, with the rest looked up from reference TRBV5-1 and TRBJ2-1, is KAGVTQTPRYLIKTRGQQVTLSCSPISGHRSVSWYQQTPGQGLQFLFEYFSETQRNKGNFPGRFSGRQFSNSRSEMNVSTLELGDSALYLCASSLDGGLKNKQFFGPGTRLTVL.

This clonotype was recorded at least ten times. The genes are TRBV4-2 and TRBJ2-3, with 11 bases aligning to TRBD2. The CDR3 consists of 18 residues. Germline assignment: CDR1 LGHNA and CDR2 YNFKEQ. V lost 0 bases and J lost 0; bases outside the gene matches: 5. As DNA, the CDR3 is TGTGCCAGCAGCCAAGATTTGCTAGCGGGGGGTAGCACAGATACGCAGTATTTT. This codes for CASSQDLLAGGSTDTQYF.

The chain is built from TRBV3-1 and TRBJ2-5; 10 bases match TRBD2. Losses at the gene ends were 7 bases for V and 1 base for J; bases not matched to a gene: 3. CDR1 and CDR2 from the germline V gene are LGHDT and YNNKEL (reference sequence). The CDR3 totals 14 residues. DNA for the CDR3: TGTGCCAGCACACCTAGCGGGGGCCAAGAGACCCAGTACTTC. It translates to CASTPSGGQETQYF.

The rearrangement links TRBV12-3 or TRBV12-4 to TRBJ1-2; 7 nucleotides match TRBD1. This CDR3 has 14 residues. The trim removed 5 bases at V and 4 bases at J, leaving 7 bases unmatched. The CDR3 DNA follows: TGTGCCAGCAGTCCGGGGACAGAAGTCTATGGCTACACCTTC. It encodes CASSPGTEVYGYTF.

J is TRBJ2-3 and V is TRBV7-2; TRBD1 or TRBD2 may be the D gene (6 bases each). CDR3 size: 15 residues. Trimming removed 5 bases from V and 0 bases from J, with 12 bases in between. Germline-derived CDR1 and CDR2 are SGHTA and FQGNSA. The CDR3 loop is CASSRLGGSTDTQYF. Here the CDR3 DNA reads TGTGCCAGCAGCCGACTAGGGGGGAGCACAGATACGCAGTATTTT.

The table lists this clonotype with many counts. The CDR3 sequence is CSATQARPGELFF. As DNA, the CDR3 is TGCAGTGCTACACAGGCCCGACCCGGGGAGCTGTTTTTT. V and J are TRBV20-1 and TRBJ2-2, with D tentatively TRBD1 (5 bases). V was shortened by 4 bases and J by 6 bases, with 12 bases between the two germline ends. Germline V CDR1 and CDR2: DFQATT, SNEGSKA (reference sequence). The CDR3 consists of 13 residues.